This T cell receptor beta chain was captured by sequencing in a study of cytomegalovirus exposure and HLA in healthy donors. Both 60 Vbeta primers and 13 Jbeta primers went into the PCR. Only in-frame clones appear in the TCRdb table, and some are missing; sequencing was by immunoSEQ multiplex PCR. The sample totals 200,000 or so clones. Likely unrecorded immune exposures existed in these nominally healthy donors. V was clipped by 4 bases and J by 0 bases; unmatched bases: 5. This CDR3 spans 16 amino acids. The germline V gene encodes CDR1 SGHNT and CDR2 YYREEE (reference sequence). The chain employs TRBV5-4 and TRBJ2-5, with 11 nucleotides matching TRBD1. Sequencing used PBMCs. The receptor comes from a boy aged 5 to 17 in good health and CMV-seronegative. The CDR3 sequence: CASSKGQGGYQETQYF. The CDR3 DNA sequence: TGTGCCAGCAGCAAGGGACAGGGGGGGTACCAAGAGACCCAGTACTTC.